This T cell receptor beta chain was sequenced in a study of neurological immune-mediated disorders. This clonotype was detected ten times or more. Synthesis of cDNA was carried out by template-switch 5'RACE. The reaction used 10-nucleotide random UMIs. One entry per CDR3 protein, called by TCRdb with MiXCR from the 5' RACE reads. This table holds about 70,000 distinct CDR3 sequences, roughly 5% found once. The receptor was derived from a human donor with multiple sclerosis. The donor label of this sample is uncertain. Sequencing input: PBMCs.

The CDR3 reads CASSRGGSRSSYTF. DNA for the CDR3: TGTGCCAGCAGTCGGGGGGGGAGCCGCAGCAGCTACACCTTC. The J gene is TRBJ1-2, the V gene TRBV6-4; a weak D match, TRBD1 (5 bases). Germline CDR1 is MRHNA and CDR2 is SNTAGT. This CDR3 is 14 amino acids long. Trimming cost V 5 bases and J 9 bases, with 19 bases left between them.